This T cell receptor (beta chain) was captured in a study of vaccination effects on CD4 cells after COVID-19. The study, taken as a whole, reports: Early post-infection timepoints were missing from the study, which also had few convalescent patients.

Some clones are missing from TCRdb's copy, which holds only in-frame ones; the method was immunoSEQ multiplex PCR. Altogether around 25,000 clones are present, 73% being singletons, with the ten largest covering more than 9.5%. As for this clone: Its antigen is not known.

This CDR3 region has 11 residues. V gave up 3 bases and J gave up 5 bases, with 5 bases separating them. Having been cultured for about 10 days, the cells underwent CD4+ T cell isolation. J is TRBJ2-7 and V is TRBV12-3 or TRBV12-4, with D uncertain. The sample consisted of CD4+ T cells from PBMCs cultured without peptide, taken before COVID-19 vaccination. The origin of this receptor is a human donor who received a COVID-19 vaccine. CDR3 amino acids: CASSFRDEQYF. The CDR3 DNA is TGTGCCAGCAGTTTTCGAGACGAGCAGTACTTC.